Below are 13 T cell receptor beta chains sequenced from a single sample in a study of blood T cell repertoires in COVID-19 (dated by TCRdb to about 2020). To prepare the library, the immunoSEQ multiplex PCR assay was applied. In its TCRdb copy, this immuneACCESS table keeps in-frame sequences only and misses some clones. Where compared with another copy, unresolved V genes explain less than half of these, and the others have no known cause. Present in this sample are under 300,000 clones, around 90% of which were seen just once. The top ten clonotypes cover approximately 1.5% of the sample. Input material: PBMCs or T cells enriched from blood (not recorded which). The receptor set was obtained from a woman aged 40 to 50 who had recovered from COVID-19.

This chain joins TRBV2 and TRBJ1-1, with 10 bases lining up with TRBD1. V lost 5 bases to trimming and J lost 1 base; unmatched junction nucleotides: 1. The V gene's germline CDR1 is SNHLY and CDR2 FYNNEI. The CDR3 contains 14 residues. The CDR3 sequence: CASSRQGANTEAFF. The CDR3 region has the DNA TGTGCCAGCAGTAGACAGGGGGCGAACACTGAAGCTTTCTTT. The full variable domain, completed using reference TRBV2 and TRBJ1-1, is EPEVTQTPSHQVTQMGQEVILRCVPISNHLYFYWYRQILGQKVEFLVSFYNNEISEKSEIFDDQFSVERPDGSNFTLKIRSTKLEDSAMYFCASSRQGANTEAFFGQGTRLTVV.

The DNA for the CDR3 is TGTGCCAGCGGGTACAGGGAAATCAGCCTCACTGAAGCTTTCTTT. This translates into CASGYREISLTEAFF. The gene calls are TRBV3-1 (or the pseudogene TRBV3-2) and TRBJ1-1; TRBD1 might be the D (6 bases). V lost 8 bases, J lost 4 bases, and 20 bases lay in between. Germline V gene data show CDR1 as LGHDT and CDR2 as YNNKEL (reference sequence). The CDR3 has 15 amino acids.

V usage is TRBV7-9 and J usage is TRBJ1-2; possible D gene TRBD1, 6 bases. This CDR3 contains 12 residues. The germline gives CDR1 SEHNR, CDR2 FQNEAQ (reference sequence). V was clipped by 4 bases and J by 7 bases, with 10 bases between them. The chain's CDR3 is CASSSTGFGYTF. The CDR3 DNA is TGTGCCAGCAGCTCAACAGGGTTTGGCTACACCTTC.

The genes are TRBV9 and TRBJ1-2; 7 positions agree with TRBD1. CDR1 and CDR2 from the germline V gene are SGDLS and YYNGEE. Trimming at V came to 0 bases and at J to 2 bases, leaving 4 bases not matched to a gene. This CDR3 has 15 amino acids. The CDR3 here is CASSVEGQSNYGYTF. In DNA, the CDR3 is TGTGCCAGCAGCGTAGAGGGACAGTCCAACTATGGCTACACCTTC.

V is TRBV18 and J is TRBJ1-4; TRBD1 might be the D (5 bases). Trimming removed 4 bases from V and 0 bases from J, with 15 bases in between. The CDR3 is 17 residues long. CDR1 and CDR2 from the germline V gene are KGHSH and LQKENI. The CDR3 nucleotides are TGTGCCAGCTCACGTACCGGGGGAAGGCCAACTAATGAAAAACTGTTTTTT. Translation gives CASSRTGGRPTNEKLFF.

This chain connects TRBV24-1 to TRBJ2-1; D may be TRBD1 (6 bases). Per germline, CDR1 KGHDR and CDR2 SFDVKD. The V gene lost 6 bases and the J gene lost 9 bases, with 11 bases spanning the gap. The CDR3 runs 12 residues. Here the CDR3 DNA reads TGTGCCACCAGTACAGGGTCCGGTGAGCAGTTCTTC. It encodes CATSTGSGEQFF.

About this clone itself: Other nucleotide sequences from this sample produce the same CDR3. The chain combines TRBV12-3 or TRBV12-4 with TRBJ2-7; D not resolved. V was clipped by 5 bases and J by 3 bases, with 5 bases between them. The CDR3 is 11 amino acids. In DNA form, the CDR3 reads TGTGCCAGCAGTCTACTCTACGAGCAGTACTTC. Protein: CASSLLYEQYF.

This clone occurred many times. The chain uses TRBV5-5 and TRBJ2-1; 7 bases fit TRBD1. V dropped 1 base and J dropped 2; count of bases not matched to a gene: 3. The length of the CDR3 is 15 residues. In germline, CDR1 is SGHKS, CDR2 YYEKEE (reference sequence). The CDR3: CASSLTGAPYNEQFF. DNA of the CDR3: TGTGCCAGCAGCTTGACAGGGGCCCCCTACAATGAGCAGTTCTTC.

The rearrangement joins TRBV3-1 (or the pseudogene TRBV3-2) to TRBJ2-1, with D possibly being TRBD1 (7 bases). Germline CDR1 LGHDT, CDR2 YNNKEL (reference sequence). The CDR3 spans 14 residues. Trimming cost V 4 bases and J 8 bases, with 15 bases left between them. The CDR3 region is CASSRRQGGDEQFF. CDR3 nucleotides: TGTGCCAGCAGCCGCCGACAGGGAGGCGATGAGCAGTTCTTC.

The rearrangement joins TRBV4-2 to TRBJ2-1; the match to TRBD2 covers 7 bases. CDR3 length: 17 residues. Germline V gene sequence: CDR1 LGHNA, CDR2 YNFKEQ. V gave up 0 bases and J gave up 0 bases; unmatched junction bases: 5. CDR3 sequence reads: CASSQEVAGNSYNEQFF. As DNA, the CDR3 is TGTGCCAGCAGCCAAGAAGTAGCGGGCAACTCCTACAATGAGCAGTTCTTC.

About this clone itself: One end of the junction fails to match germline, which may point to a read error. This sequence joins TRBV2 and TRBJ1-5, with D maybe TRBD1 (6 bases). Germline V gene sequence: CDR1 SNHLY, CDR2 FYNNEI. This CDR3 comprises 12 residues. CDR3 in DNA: TGTGCCAGCAGCCCACAGGGTCAGTCCCAGCATTTT. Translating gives CASSPQGQSQHF.

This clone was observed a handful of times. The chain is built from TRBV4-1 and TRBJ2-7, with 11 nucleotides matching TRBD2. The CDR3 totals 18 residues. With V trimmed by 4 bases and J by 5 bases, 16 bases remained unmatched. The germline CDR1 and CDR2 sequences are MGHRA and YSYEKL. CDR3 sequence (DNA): TGCGCCAGCAGCCCCAATCCCCCGCTAGCGGGAGGATCCCACGAGCAGTACTTC. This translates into CASSPNPPLAGGSHEQYF.

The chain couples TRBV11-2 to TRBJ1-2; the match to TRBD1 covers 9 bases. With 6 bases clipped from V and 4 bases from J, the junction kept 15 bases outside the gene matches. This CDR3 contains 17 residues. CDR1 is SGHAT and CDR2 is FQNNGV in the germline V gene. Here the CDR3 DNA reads TGTGCCAGCAGACCTATCGTAACCGGGACAGGGACCTATGGCTACACCTTC. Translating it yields CASRPIVTGTGTYGYTF.